This T cell receptor beta chain was found in a study of T cell repertoires in cytomegalovirus infection. Study conclusions and caveats: The study found HLA-C-restricted CMV-specific TCR beta clonotypes dominating the ex vivo response.

TCRdb reanalysed the reads using MiXCR and keeps one entry per CDR3 protein. Of roughly 600,000 distinct CDR3 sequences listed, 20% to 25% are singletons. This clonotype was seen more than once but under ten times. The antigen is undetermined. Germline CDR1 DFQATT, CDR2 SNEGSKA (reference sequence). V was clipped by 5 bases and J by 0 bases, with 15 bases between them. The CDR3 contains 15 residues. The source is a human donor in good health (CMV status not recorded). Some clones in this sample may be carry-over from other donors' samples. The chain recombines TRBV20-1 with TRBJ2-3; D is undetermined. The sequenced sample consisted of CD8+ T cells from PBMCs. CDR3 region: CSAEGAAASTDTQYF. CDR3 bases: TGCAGTGCTGAAGGAGCAGCAGCTAGCACAGATACGCAGTATTTT.